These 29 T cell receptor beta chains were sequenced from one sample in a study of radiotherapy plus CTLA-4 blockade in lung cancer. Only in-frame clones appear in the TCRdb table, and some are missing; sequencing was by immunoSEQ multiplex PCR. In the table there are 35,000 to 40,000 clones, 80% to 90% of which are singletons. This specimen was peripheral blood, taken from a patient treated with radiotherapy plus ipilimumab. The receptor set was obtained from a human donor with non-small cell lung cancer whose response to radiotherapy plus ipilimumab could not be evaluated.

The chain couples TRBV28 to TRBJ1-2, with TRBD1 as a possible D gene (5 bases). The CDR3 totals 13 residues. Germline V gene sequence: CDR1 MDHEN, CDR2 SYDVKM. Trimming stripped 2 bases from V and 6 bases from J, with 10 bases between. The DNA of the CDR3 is TGTGCCAGCAGTTTAAGTGGGGGGAATGGCTACACCTTC. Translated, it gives CASSLSGGNGYTF.

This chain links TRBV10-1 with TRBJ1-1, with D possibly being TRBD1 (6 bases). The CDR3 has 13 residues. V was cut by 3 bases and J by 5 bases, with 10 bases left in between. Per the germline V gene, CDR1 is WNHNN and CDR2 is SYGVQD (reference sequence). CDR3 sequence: CASSEDRPTEAFF. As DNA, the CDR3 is TGCGCCAGCAGTGAAGACAGGCCAACTGAAGCTTTCTTT.

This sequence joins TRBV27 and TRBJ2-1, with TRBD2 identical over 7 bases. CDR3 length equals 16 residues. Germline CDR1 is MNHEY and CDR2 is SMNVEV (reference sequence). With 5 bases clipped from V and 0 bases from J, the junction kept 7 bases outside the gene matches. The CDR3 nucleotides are TGTGCCAGCAGTCCCGACCCGGGGGGCTCCTACAATGAGCAGTTCTTC. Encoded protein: CASSPDPGGSYNEQFF.

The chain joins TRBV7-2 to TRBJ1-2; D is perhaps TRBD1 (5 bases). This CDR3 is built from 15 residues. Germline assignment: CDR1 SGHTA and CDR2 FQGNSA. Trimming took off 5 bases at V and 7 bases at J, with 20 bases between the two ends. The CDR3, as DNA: TGTGCCAGCAGCCTCCAAATGTTGGGGGGGGTTGGCTACACCTTC. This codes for CASSLQMLGGVGYTF.

The CDR3 coding sequence is TGTGCCAGCAGCTTCCCTAAGGGGAGGGGGACTGAAGCTTTCTTT. Translating gives CASSFPKGRGTEAFF. V gene TRBV7-2 combines with J gene TRBJ1-1, with D perhaps TRBD1 (6 bases). The germline CDR1 and CDR2 sequences are SGHTA and FQGNSA. V dropped 3 bases and J dropped 5 bases, with 16 bases sitting between them. The CDR3 is 15 amino acids.

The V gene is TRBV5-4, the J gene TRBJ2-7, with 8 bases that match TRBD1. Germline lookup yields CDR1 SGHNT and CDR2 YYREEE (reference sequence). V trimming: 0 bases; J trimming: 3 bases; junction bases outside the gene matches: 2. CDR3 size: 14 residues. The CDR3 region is CASSLGDRYYEQYF. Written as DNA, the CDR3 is TGTGCCAGCAGCTTGGGGGACAGGTACTACGAGCAGTACTTC.

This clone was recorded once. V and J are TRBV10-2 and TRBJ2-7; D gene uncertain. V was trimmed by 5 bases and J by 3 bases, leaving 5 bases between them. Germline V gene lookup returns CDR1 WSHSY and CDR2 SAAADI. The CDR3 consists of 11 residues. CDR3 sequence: CASSPYYEQYF. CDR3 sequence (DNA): TGCGCCAGCAGTCCCTACTACGAGCAGTACTTC.

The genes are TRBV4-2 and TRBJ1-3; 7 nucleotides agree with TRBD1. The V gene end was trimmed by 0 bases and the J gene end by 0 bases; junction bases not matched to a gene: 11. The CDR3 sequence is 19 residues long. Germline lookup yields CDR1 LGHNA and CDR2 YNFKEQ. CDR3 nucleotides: TGTGCCAGCAGCCAAGAAGGGGGCCGGGCACGAGTCTCTGGAAACACCATATATTTT. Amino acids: CASSQEGGRARVSGNTIYF.

The CDR3 DNA follows: TGCGCCAGCAGCTTGGACAGGGGGGTGGGCGAGCAGTACTTC. It specifies CASSLDRGVGEQYF. This rearrangement joins TRBV5-1 to TRBJ2-7, with 8 bases that match TRBD1. The CDR3 is 14 residues long. V shed 0 bases and J 6 bases; nucleotides not matched to a gene: 5. The germline CDR1 and CDR2 sequences are SGHRS and YFSETQ.

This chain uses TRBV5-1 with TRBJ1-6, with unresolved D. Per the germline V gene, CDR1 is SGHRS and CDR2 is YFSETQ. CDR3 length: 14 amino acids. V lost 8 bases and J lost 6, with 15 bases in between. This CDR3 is CASAEGVSNSPLHF. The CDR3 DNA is TGCGCCAGTGCCGAGGGTGTCTCTAATTCACCCCTCCACTTT.

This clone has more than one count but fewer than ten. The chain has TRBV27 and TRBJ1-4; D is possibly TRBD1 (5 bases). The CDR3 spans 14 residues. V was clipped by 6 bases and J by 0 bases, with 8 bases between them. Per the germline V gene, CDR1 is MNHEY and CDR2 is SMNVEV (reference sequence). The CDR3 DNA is TGTGCCAGCAGATCCAGGGCAACTAATGAAAAACTGTTTTTT. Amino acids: CASRSRATNEKLFF. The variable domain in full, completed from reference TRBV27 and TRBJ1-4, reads EAQVTQNPRYLITVTGKKLTVTCSQNMNHEYMSWYRQDPGLGLRQIYYSMNVEVTDKGDVPEGYKVSRKEKRNFPLILESPSPNQTSLYFCASRSRATNEKLFFGSGTQLSVL.

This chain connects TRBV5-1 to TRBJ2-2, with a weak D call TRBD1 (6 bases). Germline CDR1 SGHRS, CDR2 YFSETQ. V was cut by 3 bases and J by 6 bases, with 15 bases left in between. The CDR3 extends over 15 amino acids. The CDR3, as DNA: TGCGCCAGCAGCTCCCCCCAGGGGCTTTCCGGGGAGCTGTTTTTT. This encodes CASSSPQGLSGELFF.

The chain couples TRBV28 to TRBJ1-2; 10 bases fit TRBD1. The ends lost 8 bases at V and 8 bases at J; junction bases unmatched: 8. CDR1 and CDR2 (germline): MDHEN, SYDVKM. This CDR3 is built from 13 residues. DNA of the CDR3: TGTGCCAGCGGGACAGGGGCATCGTTAGGCTACACCTTC. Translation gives CASGTGASLGYTF.

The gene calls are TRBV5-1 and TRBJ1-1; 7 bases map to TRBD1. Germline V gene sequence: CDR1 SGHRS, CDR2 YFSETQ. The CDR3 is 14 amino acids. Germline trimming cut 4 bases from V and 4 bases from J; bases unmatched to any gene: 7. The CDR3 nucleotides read TGCGCCAGCAGCAGACAGGGTTTAGGCACTGAAGCTTTCTTT. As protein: CASSRQGLGTEAFF.

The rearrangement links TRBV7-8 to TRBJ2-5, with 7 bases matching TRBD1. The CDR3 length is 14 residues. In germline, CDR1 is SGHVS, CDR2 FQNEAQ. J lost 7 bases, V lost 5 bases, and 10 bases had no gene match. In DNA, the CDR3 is TGTGCCAGCAGCAACCGCCGGGACAGTCGGACCCAGTACTTC. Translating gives CASSNRRDSRTQYF.

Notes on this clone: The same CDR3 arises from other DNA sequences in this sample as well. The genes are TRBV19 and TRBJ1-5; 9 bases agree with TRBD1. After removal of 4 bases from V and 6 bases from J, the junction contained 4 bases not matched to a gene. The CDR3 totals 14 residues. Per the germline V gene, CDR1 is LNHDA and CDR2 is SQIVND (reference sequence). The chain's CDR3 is CASSTTGGRQPQHF. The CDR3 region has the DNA TGTGCCAGTAGTACAACAGGGGGCCGTCAGCCCCAGCATTTT. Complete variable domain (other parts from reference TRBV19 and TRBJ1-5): DGGITQSPKYLFRKEGQNVTLSCEQNLNHDAMYWYRQDPGQGLRLIYYSQIVNDFQKGDIAEGYSVSREKKESFPLTVTSAQKNPTAFYLCASSTTGGRQPQHFGDGTRLSIL.

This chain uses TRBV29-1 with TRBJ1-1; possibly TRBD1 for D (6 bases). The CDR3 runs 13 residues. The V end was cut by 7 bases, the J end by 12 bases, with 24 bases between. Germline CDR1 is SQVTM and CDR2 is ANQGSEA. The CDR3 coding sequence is TGCAGCGGCCAAACAGGGTCTTTAGGTGCAACTTTCTTT. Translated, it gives CSGQTGSLGATFF.

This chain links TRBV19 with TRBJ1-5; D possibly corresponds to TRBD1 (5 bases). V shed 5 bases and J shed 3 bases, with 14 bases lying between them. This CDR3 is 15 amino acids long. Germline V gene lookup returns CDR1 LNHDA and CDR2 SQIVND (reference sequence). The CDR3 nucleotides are TGTGCCAGTAGTCATGGTAGGGACTCCAATCAGCCCCAGCATTTT. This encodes CASSHGRDSNQPQHF.

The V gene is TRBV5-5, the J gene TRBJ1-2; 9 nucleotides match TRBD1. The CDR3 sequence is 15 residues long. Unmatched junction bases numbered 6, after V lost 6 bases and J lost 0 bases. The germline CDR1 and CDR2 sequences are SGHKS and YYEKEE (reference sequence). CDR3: CASTTTGGANYGYTF. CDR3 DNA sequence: TGTGCCAGCACCACGACAGGGGGAGCTAACTATGGCTACACCTTC.

The CDR3, as DNA: TGTGCCAGCAGCCGAATCCTCACCGGGACTAGCGGGAGTCGTGAGACCCAGTACTTC. This sequence encodes CASSRILTGTSGSRETQYF. The gene calls are TRBV7-9 and TRBJ2-5, with 14 bases fitting TRBD2. Germline V gene data show CDR1 as SEHNR and CDR2 as FQNEAQ (reference sequence). Unmatched junction bases numbered 16, after V lost 5 bases and J lost 5 bases. The CDR3 sequence is 19 residues long.

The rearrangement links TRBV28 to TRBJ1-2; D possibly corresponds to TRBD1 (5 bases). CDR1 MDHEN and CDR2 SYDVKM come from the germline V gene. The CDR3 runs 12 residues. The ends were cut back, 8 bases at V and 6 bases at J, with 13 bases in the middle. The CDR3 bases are TGTGCCAGCGGTCTTAGGGGTGATGGCTACACCTTC. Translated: CASGLRGDGYTF.

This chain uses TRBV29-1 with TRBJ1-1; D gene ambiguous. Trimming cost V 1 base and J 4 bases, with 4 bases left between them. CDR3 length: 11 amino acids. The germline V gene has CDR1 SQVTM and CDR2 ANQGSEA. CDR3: CSVEAGTEAFF. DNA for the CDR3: TGCAGCGTTGAAGCGGGCACTGAAGCTTTCTTT.

The CDR3 DNA follows: TGTGCCACCAGCAGAAACCGGGACGGGGGTGCGCTGTTTTTT. The encoded protein is CATSRNRDGGALFF. The rearrangement links TRBV15 to TRBJ2-2, with TRBD2 as a possible D gene (6 bases). Looked up from germline, CDR1 is LNHNV and CDR2 is YYDKDF (reference sequence). The CDR3 is 14 residues long. V gave up 2 bases and J gave up 13 bases, with 17 bases separating them.

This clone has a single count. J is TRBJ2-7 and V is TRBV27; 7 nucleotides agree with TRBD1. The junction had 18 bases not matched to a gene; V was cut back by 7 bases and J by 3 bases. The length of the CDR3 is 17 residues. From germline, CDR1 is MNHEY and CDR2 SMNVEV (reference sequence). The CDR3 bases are TGTGCCAGCACCCCAAACCCTAAGACAGGGAGCCACTACGAGCAGTACTTC. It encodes CASTPNPKTGSHYEQYF.

The CDR3 region has the DNA TGCGCCAGCAGCTTGGTGCCCCTAGCGGGAGGTGCAGATACGCAGTATTTT. It is translated as CASSLVPLAGGADTQYF. The chain links TRBV5-1 to TRBJ2-3, with 11 bases that match TRBD2. Trimming at V came to 0 bases and at J to 4 bases, leaving 7 bases not matched to a gene. CDR3 length: 17 amino acids. Germline V gives CDR1 SGHRS, CDR2 YFSETQ.

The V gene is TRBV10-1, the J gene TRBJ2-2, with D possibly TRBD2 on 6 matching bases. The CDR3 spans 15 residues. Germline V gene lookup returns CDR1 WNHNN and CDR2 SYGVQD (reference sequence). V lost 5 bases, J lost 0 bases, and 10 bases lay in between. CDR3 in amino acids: CASSSGRANTGELFF. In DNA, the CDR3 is TGCGCCAGCAGTAGCGGGCGCGCGAACACCGGGGAGCTGTTTTTT.

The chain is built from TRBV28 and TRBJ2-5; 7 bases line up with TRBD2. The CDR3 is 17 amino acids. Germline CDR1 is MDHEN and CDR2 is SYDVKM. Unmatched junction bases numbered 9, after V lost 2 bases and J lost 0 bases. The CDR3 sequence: CASSLRGRGLYQETQYF. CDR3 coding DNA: TGTGCCAGCAGTTTACGCGGGAGAGGGCTGTACCAAGAGACCCAGTACTTC.

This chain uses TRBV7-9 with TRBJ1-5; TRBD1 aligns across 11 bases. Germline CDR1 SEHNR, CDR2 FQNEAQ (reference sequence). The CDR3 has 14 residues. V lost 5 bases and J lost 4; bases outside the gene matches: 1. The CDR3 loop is CASSGTGGNQPQHF. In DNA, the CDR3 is TGTGCCAGCAGCGGGACAGGGGGAAATCAGCCCCAGCATTTT.

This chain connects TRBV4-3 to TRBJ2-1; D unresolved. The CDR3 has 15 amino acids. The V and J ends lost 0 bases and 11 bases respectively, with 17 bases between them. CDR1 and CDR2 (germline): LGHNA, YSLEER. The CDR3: CASSQEEVGATKQFF. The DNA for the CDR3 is TGCGCCAGCAGCCAAGAAGAGGTTGGCGCCACAAAGCAGTTCTTC.